One and the same sample provided the 9 T cell receptor beta chains below, sequenced in a study of early T cells in non-severe SARS-CoV-2 infection. Each CDR3 protein gets one entry after TCRdb re-called the 5' RACE reads with MiXCR. The sample lists some 64,000 distinct CDR3 sequences, 13% occurring once. Material: whole blood. The source is an adult who was a healthcare worker with PCR-confirmed SARS-CoV-2 infection or an uninfected control (not recorded which).

Ten or more counts support this clonotype. The chain links TRBV27 to TRBJ2-1; TRBD2 matches 11 bases. The CDR3 has 14 residues. CDR1 is MNHEY, CDR2 SMNVEV, per germline (reference sequence). V shed 5 bases and J 7 bases; nucleotides not matched to a gene: 4. The CDR3 bases are TGTGCCAGCAGTCCCTGGACTAGCGGGAATGAGCAGTTCTTC. Translation: CASSPWTSGNEQFF.

The chain combines TRBV29-1 with TRBJ1-1; 10 bases fit TRBD1. Germline V lookup: CDR1 SQVTM, CDR2 ANQGSEA. The junction had 9 bases not matched to a gene; V was cut back by 7 bases and J by 4 bases. This CDR3 spans 14 amino acids. The CDR3 nucleotides read TGCAGCGCCGTGGGACAGGGGTTTCCCACTGAAGCTTTCTTT. As protein: CSAVGQGFPTEAFF. Looking up the rest from reference TRBV29-1 and TRBJ1-1 gives the full variable domain: SAVISQKPSRDICQRGTSLTIQCQVDSQVTMMFWYRQQPGQSLTLIATANQGSEATYESGFVIDKFPISRPNLTFSTLTVSNMSPEDSSIYLCSAVGQGFPTEAFFGQGTRLTVV.

At least ten counts were recorded for this clonotype. The chain recombines TRBV9 with TRBJ2-2; D ambiguous. The CDR3 loop spans 15 amino acids. V was trimmed by 5 bases and J by 0 bases, leaving 11 bases between them. Germline V CDR1 and CDR2: SGDLS, YYNGEE. CDR3 coding DNA: TGTGCCAGCAGAGCCCTCCCTGCGAACACCGGGGAGCTGTTTTTT. Its translation is CASRALPANTGELFF.

This clonotype was detected only a few times. This chain joins TRBV18 and TRBJ2-3; unclear D gene. The V gene's germline CDR1 is KGHSH and CDR2 LQKENI. The germline V and J ends were trimmed by 0 bases and 4 bases, with 2 bases remaining between them. This CDR3 has 12 residues. The CDR3 DNA reads as TGTGCCAGCTCACCACCGGCAGATACGCAGTATTTT. This translates into CASSPPADTQYF.

This clonotype has just a few counts. The chain couples TRBV7-2 to TRBJ2-6, with no clear D. V was trimmed by 1 base and J by 2 bases, leaving 6 bases between them. The CDR3 sequence is 15 residues long. Germline CDR1 reads SGHTA; CDR2 reads FQGNSA. The CDR3 sequence is CASSLEGTGANVLTF. The CDR3 nucleotides are TGTGCCAGCAGCTTAGAAGGAACTGGGGCCAACGTCCTGACTTTC.

There are many counts of this clonotype. The chain couples TRBV19 to TRBJ2-5, with D perhaps TRBD2 (5 bases). This CDR3 is 14 amino acids long. CDR1 is LNHDA and CDR2 is SQIVND in the germline V gene (reference sequence). V lost 9 bases to trimming and J lost 4 bases, with 18 bases between them. Here the CDR3 reads CARTLGGLGETQYF. The DNA for the CDR3 is TGTGCCAGAACATTAGGAGGCTTGGGAGAGACCCAGTACTTC.

This clonotype was detected once. J is TRBJ1-4 and V is TRBV28; no definite D call. CDR1 and CDR2 from the germline V gene are MDHEN and SYDVKM. V was pared by 6 bases and J by 4 bases, with 6 bases between. This CDR3 is built from 12 residues. CDR3 sequence reads: CASRLINEKLFF. CDR3 DNA sequence: TGTGCCAGCAGGCTGATTAATGAAAAACTGTTTTTT.

The V gene is TRBV28, the J gene TRBJ1-2; TRBD1 might be the D (6 bases). Germline V lookup: CDR1 MDHEN, CDR2 SYDVKM. With 6 bases removed from V and 4 bases from J, the gap between germline ends came to 18 bases. This CDR3 has 15 amino acids. CDR3 sequence reads: CASSLAGGLGYGYTF. The CDR3 DNA reads TGTGCCAGCAGCTTGGCCGGGGGCCTTGGCTATGGCTACACCTTC.

This clonotype was recorded many times. The gene calls are TRBV28 and TRBJ1-5; D is possibly TRBD1 (5 bases). This CDR3 is 14 amino acids long. Germline V lookup: CDR1 MDHEN, CDR2 SYDVKM. The V gene lost 3 bases and the J gene lost 7 bases, with 13 bases spanning the gap. The CDR3 protein is CASSFRQGGQPQHF. CDR3 bases: TGTGCCAGCAGTTTTCGGCAGGGAGGACAGCCCCAGCATTTT. The full variable domain, rest sourced from reference TRBV28 and TRBJ1-5, is DVKVTQSSRYLVKRTGEKVFLECVQDMDHENMFWYRQDPGLGLRLIYFSYDVKMKEKGDIPEGYSVSREKKERFSLILESASTNQTSMYLCASSFRQGGQPQHFGDGTRLSIL.